The 22 T cell receptor beta chains reported below all come from one sample, sequenced in a study of blood T cell repertoires in COVID-19. Method: immunoSEQ multiplex PCR; TCRdb's copy keeps in-frame clones and lacks some. The repertoire has 300,000 to 350,000 clones, 80% to 90% of them found once; the top ten carry roughly 2%. The sequenced material came from PBMCs or T cells enriched from blood (not recorded which). These receptors all come from a young man who had recovered from COVID-19.

This clone was counted a single time. The chain carries TRBV19 and TRBJ2-1, with TRBD2 identical over 13 bases. Losses at the gene ends were 3 bases for V and 4 bases for J; bases not matched to a gene: 6. The CDR3 is made up of 17 amino acids. Germline assignment: CDR1 LNHDA and CDR2 SQIVND (reference sequence). The CDR3 region has the DNA TGTGCCAGTAGTATCGCGACTAGCGGGGGGCCGTACAATGAGCAGTTCTTC. Encoded protein: CASSIATSGGPYNEQFF.

The chain couples TRBV10-3 to TRBJ2-7; 11 nucleotides match TRBD1. V was clipped by 4 bases and J by 3 bases; unmatched bases: 5. This CDR3 comprises 15 residues. Germline CDR1 reads ENHRY; CDR2 reads SYGVKD. CDR3 loop: CAISGGQGEGYEQYF. In DNA form, the CDR3 reads TGTGCCATCAGTGGGGGACAGGGGGAAGGCTACGAGCAGTACTTC.

In this sample, this clone turned up once. The V and J genes are TRBV19 and TRBJ1-2; no clear D gene. V was shortened by 6 bases and J by 8 bases, with 13 bases between the two germline ends. Per the germline V gene, CDR1 is LNHDA and CDR2 is SQIVND (reference sequence). The CDR3 has 12 amino acids. DNA for the CDR3: TGTGCCAGTAGAAGTTTGGAGGGAGGCTACACCTTC. It is translated as CASRSLEGGYTF.

The chain's CDR3 is CASSEMGSGSNQPQHF. The DNA for the CDR3 is TGTGCCAGCAGTGAAATGGGTTCAGGTAGCAATCAGCCCCAGCATTTT. The gene calls are TRBV6-1 and TRBJ1-5; D uncertain. The CDR3 has 16 residues. V dropped 2 bases and J dropped 0 bases, with 11 bases sitting between them. Germline V CDR1 and CDR2: MNHNS, SASEGT.

This clone was counted only a few times. The rearrangement uses TRBV27 and TRBJ1-1, with D perhaps matching TRBD1 (6 bases). The V gene's germline CDR1 is MNHEY and CDR2 SMNVEV (reference sequence). The CDR3 spans 12 residues. V was clipped by 3 bases and J by 11 bases, with 13 bases between them. The CDR3 DNA follows: TGTGCCAGCAGTTTGCCCCAGGGGTCGGCTTTCTTT. This gives the protein CASSLPQGSAFF.

The chain links TRBV19 to TRBJ1-2; TRBD1 matches 9 bases. Germline CDR1 and CDR2: LNHDA and SQIVND (reference sequence). CDR3 size: 15 residues. Unmatched junction bases numbered 10, after V lost 5 bases and J lost 6 bases. In DNA, the CDR3 is TGTGCCAGTAGTGTCACAGGGGGCGATTGGGATGGCTACACCTTC. Its translation is CASSVTGGDWDGYTF.

The chain has TRBV2 and TRBJ1-6; maybe TRBD1 (6 bases). Per the germline V gene, CDR1 is SNHLY and CDR2 is FYNNEI. The ends were cut back, 4 bases at V and 10 bases at J, with 14 bases in the middle. CDR3 size: 14 residues. The CDR3 sequence: CASSAGGERSPLHF. CDR3 nucleotides: TGTGCCAGCAGTGCGGGGGGCGAACGGTCACCCCTCCACTTT.

The chain employs TRBV30 and TRBJ2-7; TRBD2 agrees at 14 bases. In germline, CDR1 is GTSNPN, CDR2 SVGIG (reference sequence). The junction had 8 bases not matched to a gene; V was cut back by 7 bases and J by 6 bases. This CDR3 comprises 14 residues. The CDR3 reads CASQTSGGAVEQYF. The CDR3 coding sequence is TGTGCCTCCCAGACTAGCGGGGGGGCGGTCGAGCAGTACTTC. The full variable domain, rest sourced from reference TRBV30 and TRBJ2-7, is SQTIHQWPATLVQPVGSPLSLECTVEGTSNPNLYWYRQAAGRGLQLLFYSVGIGQISSEVPQNLSASRPQDRQFILSSKKLLLSDSGFYLCASQTSGGAVEQYFGPGTRLTVT.

The chain carries TRBV2 and TRBJ1-1; TRBD1 matches 10 bases. The CDR3 contains 13 residues. CDR1 is SNHLY, CDR2 FYNNEI, per germline. The V segment lost 5 bases and the J segment 11 bases; nucleotides outside the gene matches: 8. The DNA of the CDR3 is TGTGCCAGCAGTCCCCCGGGACAGGGGATGGCTTTCTTT. Translated: CASSPPGQGMAFF.

This clone was detected once. The CDR3 reads CASSPIGDRAHYGYTF. Here the CDR3 DNA reads TGTGCCAGCTCACCTATAGGCGACAGGGCCCACTATGGCTACACCTTC. V is TRBV18 and J is TRBJ1-2; 7 positions agree with TRBD1. The CDR3 contains 16 residues. V was clipped by 3 bases and J by 3 bases; unmatched bases: 10. The germline V gene encodes CDR1 KGHSH and CDR2 LQKENI.

The V and J genes are TRBV7-2 and TRBJ1-1, with a tentative D call TRBD1 (5 bases). There are 14 residues in the CDR3. The V end lost 5 bases, the J end lost 0 bases, and 10 bases lay between the germline ends. CDR1 is SGHTA, CDR2 FQGNSA, per germline. The CDR3 bases are TGTGCCAGCAGCCCCCAGGGCCTGAACACTGAAGCTTTCTTT. Translated, it gives CASSPQGLNTEAFF.

The rearrangement uses TRBV6-5 and TRBJ1-2; TRBD1 matches at 9 bases. Trimming cost V 2 bases and J 3 bases; bases outside gene matches: 1. Germline V CDR1 and CDR2: MNHEY, SVGAGI. CDR3 size: 14 residues. In DNA form, the CDR3 reads TGTGCCAGCAGTTACCGGGACAGGGACTATGGCTACACCTTC. This gives the protein CASSYRDRDYGYTF.

CDR3 loop: CASRRTTLQGTNGELFF. The DNA for the CDR3 is TGTGCCAGCAGGCGAACAACCTTACAGGGGACGAACGGGGAGCTGTTTTTT. This chain links TRBV27 with TRBJ2-2; 7 bases line up with TRBD1. The CDR3 contains 17 residues. Trimming took 6 bases from V and 7 from J; bases not matched to a gene: 17. In germline, CDR1 is MNHEY, CDR2 SMNVEV (reference sequence).

This clone was detected ten times or more. The chain employs TRBV3-1 (or the pseudogene TRBV3-2) and TRBJ1-5, with a possible D match to TRBD1 (6 bases). CDR1 LGHDT and CDR2 YNNKEL come from the germline V gene (reference sequence). This CDR3 contains 15 residues. Trimming took 5 bases from V and 7 from J, leaving 18 bases between them. CDR3 DNA sequence: TGTGCCAGCAGCGATGGGACAAGGGTTAGCCAGCCCCAGCATTTT. Its protein is CASSDGTRVSQPQHF.

This clone was seen a single time. The V gene is TRBV28, the J gene TRBJ1-2; D not resolved. CDR3 length: 15 amino acids. Trimming shortened V by 1 base and J by 8 bases, and 17 bases separated the two germline ends. CDR1 is MDHEN, CDR2 SYDVKM, per germline. The CDR3 spells CASSLFIVEGSGYTF. The CDR3 DNA sequence: TGTGCCAGCAGTTTATTCATCGTCGAAGGTAGCGGCTACACCTTC.

J is TRBJ1-3 and V is TRBV5-1, with D possibly matching TRBD1 (5 bases). V was cut by 3 bases and J by 3 bases, with 16 bases left in between. The CDR3 consists of 16 residues. From germline, CDR1 is SGHRS and CDR2 YFSETQ. The DNA of the CDR3 is TGCGCCAGCAGCTCATACGGGGGTGAGAGTGGAAACACCATATATTTT. This encodes CASSSYGGESGNTIYF.

The chain employs TRBV27 and TRBJ1-1; D uncertain. This CDR3 is built from 13 residues. V gave up 3 bases and J gave up 1 base, with 6 bases separating them. CDR1 is MNHEY, CDR2 SMNVEV, per germline (reference sequence). The CDR3 nucleotides read TGTGCCAGCAGTTTCCTCAGGAACACTGAAGCTTTCTTT. It translates to CASSFLRNTEAFF.

The chain has TRBV4-3 and TRBJ2-3; D not certain. This CDR3 has 14 amino acids. CDR1 is LGHNA and CDR2 is YSLEER in the germline V gene. Trimming pared 2 bases from V and 0 bases from J, leaving 6 bases between. CDR3 in amino acids: CASSQSFSTDTQYF. The CDR3 coding sequence is TGCGCCAGCAGCCAATCATTCAGCACAGATACGCAGTATTTT.

V and J are TRBV11-2 and TRBJ2-1; TRBD2 aligns across 11 bases. CDR1 and CDR2 from the germline V gene are SGHAT and FQNNGV. There are 16 residues in the CDR3. Unmatched junction bases numbered 6, after V lost 5 bases and J lost 3 bases. The CDR3 is CASSVSSGGNYNEQFF. The CDR3 nucleotides read TGTGCCAGCAGCGTCTCTAGCGGGGGGAACTACAATGAGCAGTTCTTC.

V is TRBV7-8 and J is TRBJ2-3; 16 nucleotides match TRBD2. V shed 5 bases, J shed 3 bases, and the junction held 5 bases outside the gene matches. CDR3 length: 17 residues. Germline V gene data show CDR1 as SGHVS and CDR2 as FQNEAQ. The CDR3, as DNA: TGTGCCAGCAGCCTCGGGACTAGCGGGGGGGCAACAGATACGCAGTATTTT. Translated: CASSLGTSGGATDTQYF.

The CDR3 nucleotides are TGCGCCAGCAGCCTCCCGGCTACAGGCGGGGGGGCGGGGGATACGCAGTATTTT. It encodes CASSLPATGGGAGDTQYF. The V and J genes are TRBV5-1 and TRBJ2-3; TRBD2 agrees at 9 bases. Losses at the gene ends were 4 bases for V and 6 bases for J; bases not matched to a gene: 18. From germline, CDR1 is SGHRS and CDR2 YFSETQ. The CDR3 covers 18 residues.

This chain connects TRBV7-9 to TRBJ1-5; the D is unclear. CDR1 is SEHNR and CDR2 is FQNEAQ in the germline V gene (reference sequence). CDR3 length: 12 amino acids. Trimming removed 1 base at V and 15 bases at J, with 13 bases between. The DNA of the CDR3 is TGTGCCAGCAGCTTAGATGACACCCGCAGGCATTTT. Translation gives CASSLDDTRRHF. Based on the CDR3 plus reference TRBV7-9 and TRBJ1-5, the full variable domain is DTGVSQNPRHKITKRGQNVTFRCDPISEHNRLYWYRQTLGQGPEFLTYFQNEAQLEKSRLLSDRFSAERPKGSFSTLEIQRTEQGDSAMYLCASSLDDTRRHFGDGTRLSIL.